The clone carrying this T cell receptor (beta chain) was counted once. V was pared by 7 bases and J by 8 bases, with 13 bases of the junction left unmatched. Germline CDR1 and CDR2: SGHRS and YFSETQ. The length of the CDR3 is 14 residues. The data derive from a study of blood T cell repertoires in COVID-19. Study as a whole: Acute and convalescent COVID-19 samples came from the United States, Italy and Spain.

TCRdb keeps only in-frame clones here, not all; method: immunoSEQ multiplex PCR. Among roughly 130,000 clones listed, roughly 84% were seen once. This TCR derives from a young woman who had recovered from COVID-19. The chain uses TRBV5-1 and TRBJ1-2; TRBD1 matches at 8 bases. The material sequenced was peripheral blood. As DNA, the CDR3 is TGCGCCAGCCGCGATCCAGGGGGCGCCTCGGGCTACACCTTC. Protein sequence: CASRDPGGASGYTF.